One sample yielded the 15 T cell receptor beta chains listed below, sequenced in a study of cytomegalovirus exposure and HLA in healthy donors. 60 Vbeta and 13 Jbeta primers were used in PCR. TCRdb's copy holds only in-frame clones and misses some; the assay was immunoSEQ multiplex PCR. Here the sample spans more than 85,000 clones, roughly 80% being singletons. Sequences were obtained from PBMCs. The receptor source for this set is a man aged 35-49 years in good health and CMV-seronegative.

V gene TRBV10-3 combines with J gene TRBJ2-2, with 8 nucleotides matching TRBD2. The CDR3 covers 16 residues. CDR1 and CDR2 (germline): ENHRY, SYGVKD. V dropped 0 bases and J dropped 4; count of bases not matched to a gene: 4. The CDR3 sequence: CAISESGLGSTGELFF. The CDR3 DNA reads TGTGCCATCAGTGAGTCGGGACTAGGAAGCACCGGGGAGCTGTTTTTT.

The chain uses TRBV6-6 and TRBJ2-1; tentatively, D is TRBD2 (6 bases). The CDR3 is made up of 11 amino acids. Germline values: CDR1 MNHNY, CDR2 SVGAGI (reference sequence). V shed 2 bases and J shed 13 bases, with 9 bases lying between them. CDR3 in DNA: TGTGCCAGCAGTTACGCGGAGGGACAGTTCTTC. Its translation: CASSYAEGQFF.

The chain recombines TRBV4-3 with TRBJ2-3; 9 bases agree with TRBD1. Germline V CDR1 and CDR2: LGHNA, YSLEER. The junction had 7 bases not matched to a gene; V was cut back by 4 bases and J by 8 bases. The CDR3 length is 14 residues. This CDR3 is CASSPNRGHSTQYF. The CDR3 nucleotides read TGCGCCAGCAGCCCGAACAGGGGGCACAGTACGCAGTATTTT.

The chain couples TRBV6-4 to TRBJ1-2, with 8 bases aligning to TRBD1. The germline gives CDR1 MRHNA, CDR2 SNTAGT. The CDR3 runs to 13 residues. V lost 6 bases, J lost 7 bases, and 7 bases stayed unmatched. CDR3 DNA sequence: TGTGCCAGCAGAAACCAGGGGGCAGGTGGCTACACCTTC. Residues: CASRNQGAGGYTF.

The V gene is TRBV11-3, the J gene TRBJ2-2; D remains unclear. V was cut by 3 bases and J by 2 bases, with 4 bases left in between. The CDR3 has 13 residues. In germline, CDR1 is SGHNT, CDR2 YENEEA. The CDR3 bases are TGTGCCAGCAGCTTCATCAACACCGGGGAGCTGTTTTTT. Translating it yields CASSFINTGELFF.

On this clone: Likely a read error: the CDR3 ends without its conserved phenylalanine or tryptophan. In nucleotides, the CDR3 is TGTGCCAGCAGCACCGGGACAGGGGGCGCCGAGCAGTACTCC. Residues: CASSTGTGGAEQYS. The chain combines TRBV9 with TRBJ2-7, with 12 bases identical to TRBD1. CDR3 length equals 14 residues. The V segment lost 4 bases and the J segment 6 bases; nucleotides outside the gene matches: 5. Germline V gives CDR1 SGDLS, CDR2 YYNGEE.

The rearrangement uses TRBV7-8 and TRBJ2-7, with TRBD1 matching over 7 bases. The CDR3 has 13 residues. Looked up from germline, CDR1 is SGHVS and CDR2 is FQNEAQ. V was clipped by 5 bases and J by 7 bases; unmatched bases: 8. The CDR3 region is CASSLQGVWEQYF. DNA of the CDR3: TGTGCCAGCAGCCTTCAGGGGGTTTGGGAGCAGTACTTC.

The rearrangement uses TRBV6-5 and TRBJ2-2, with D possibly matching TRBD1 (5 bases). The V gene's germline CDR1 is MNHEY and CDR2 SVGAGI. V gave up 8 bases and J gave up 0 bases, with 10 bases separating them. The CDR3 is 14 amino acids. CDR3 sequence (DNA): TGTGCCAGCTCCCAGACAGCGAACACCGGGGAGCTGTTTTTT. Amino acids: CASSQTANTGELFF.

This chain uses TRBV5-1 with TRBJ2-2; 11 nucleotides match TRBD2. V was pared by 4 bases and J by 6 bases, with 14 bases of the junction left unmatched. Germline CDR1 and CDR2: SGHRS and YFSETQ. CDR3 length: 18 amino acids. The CDR3 sequence: CASSPRQILAGVSGELFF. The CDR3 coding sequence is TGCGCCAGCAGCCCCCGCCAAATACTAGCGGGGGTGTCCGGGGAGCTGTTTTTT.

The chain carries TRBV14 and TRBJ1-5; the match to TRBD1 covers 10 bases. Germline CDR1 and CDR2: SGHDN and FVKESK. This CDR3 comprises 19 residues. J lost 2 bases, V lost 4 bases, and 14 bases had no gene match. The CDR3 sequence is CASSRETGTGDLGNQPQHF. The CDR3 DNA sequence: TGTGCCAGCAGCCGAGAAACCGGGACAGGGGACTTGGGCAATCAGCCCCAGCATTTT.

The chain employs TRBV19 and TRBJ1-5, with D unresolved. The CDR3 is 13 residues long. Germline CDR1 is LNHDA and CDR2 is SQIVND (reference sequence). V lost 8 bases to trimming and J lost 4 bases, with 12 bases between them. The DNA for the CDR3 is TGTGCCAGTTCCCTCGAGAAAAATCAGCCCCAGCATTTT. As protein: CASSLEKNQPQHF.

The genes are TRBV7-2 and TRBJ1-6; D perhaps matches TRBD1 (6 bases). Germline values: CDR1 SGHTA, CDR2 FQGNSA. V was trimmed by 0 bases and J by 8 bases, leaving 11 bases between them. The length of the CDR3 is 15 residues. CDR3 in DNA: TGTGCCAGCAGCTTAGCAAGGTCAGGGGATTCACCCCTCCACTTT. Encoded protein: CASSLARSGDSPLHF.

V usage is TRBV12-1 and J usage is TRBJ1-2. TRBV12-1 constitutes a pseudogene. The CDR3 has 13 amino acids. The chain's CDR3 is CASSFIEAYGYTF. CDR3 DNA sequence: TGTGCCAGCAGCTTTATAGAAGCCTATGGCTACACCTTC.

V and J are TRBV2 and TRBJ1-5; possible D gene TRBD1, 5 bases. Germline lookup yields CDR1 SNHLY and CDR2 FYNNEI. This CDR3 has 13 amino acids. The V and J ends lost 4 bases and 4 bases respectively, with 8 bases between them. The CDR3 loop reads CASSGQPNQPQHF. The DNA of the CDR3 is TGTGCCAGCAGTGGACAGCCTAATCAGCCCCAGCATTTT.

V is TRBV19 and J is TRBJ2-7; 7 nucleotides line up with TRBD1. Germline V lookup: CDR1 LNHDA, CDR2 SQIVND (reference sequence). V trimming: 3 bases; J trimming: 2 bases; junction bases outside the gene matches: 7. This CDR3 is built from 15 residues. This CDR3 is CASSMRGGQTYEQYF. As DNA, the CDR3 is TGTGCCAGTAGTATGCGAGGGGGACAGACCTACGAGCAGTACTTC.